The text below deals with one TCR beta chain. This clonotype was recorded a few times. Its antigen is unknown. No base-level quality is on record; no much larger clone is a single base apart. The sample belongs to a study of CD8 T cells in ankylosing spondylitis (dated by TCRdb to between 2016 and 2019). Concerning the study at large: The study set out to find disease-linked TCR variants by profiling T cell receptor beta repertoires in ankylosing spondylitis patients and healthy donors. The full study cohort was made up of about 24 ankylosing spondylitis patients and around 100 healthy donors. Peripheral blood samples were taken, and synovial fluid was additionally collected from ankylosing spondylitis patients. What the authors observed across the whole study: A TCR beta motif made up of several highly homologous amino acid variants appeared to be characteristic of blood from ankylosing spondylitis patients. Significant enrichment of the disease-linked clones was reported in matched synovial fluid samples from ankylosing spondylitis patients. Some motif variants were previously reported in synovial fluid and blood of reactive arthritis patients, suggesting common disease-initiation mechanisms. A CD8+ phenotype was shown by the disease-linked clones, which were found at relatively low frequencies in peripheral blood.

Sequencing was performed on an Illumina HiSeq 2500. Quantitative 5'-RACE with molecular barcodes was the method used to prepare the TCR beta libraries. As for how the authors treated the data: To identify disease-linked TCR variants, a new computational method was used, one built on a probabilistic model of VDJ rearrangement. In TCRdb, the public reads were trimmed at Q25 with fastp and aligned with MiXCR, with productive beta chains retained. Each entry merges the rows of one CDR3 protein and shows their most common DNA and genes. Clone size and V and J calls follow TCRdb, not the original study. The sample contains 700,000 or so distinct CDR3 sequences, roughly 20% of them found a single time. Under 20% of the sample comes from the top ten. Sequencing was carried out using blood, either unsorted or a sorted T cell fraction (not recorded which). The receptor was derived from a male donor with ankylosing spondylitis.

The sequence in DNA is TGCGCCAGCAGCTATGAGGTGGATACGCAGTATTTT. This gives the protein CASSYEVDTQYF. This sequence uses TRBV5-1 and TRBJ2-3; no D gene call is confident. Trimming takes 3 bases from V and 6 bases from J, and the germline ends sit 8 bases apart. Taken from cysteine to phenylalanine, the CDR3 has 12 residues. The kept DNA is CDR3 alone, 36 bases in frame from the first base. CDR1 and CDR2 are drawn from the germline V gene: SGHRS, YFSETQ.